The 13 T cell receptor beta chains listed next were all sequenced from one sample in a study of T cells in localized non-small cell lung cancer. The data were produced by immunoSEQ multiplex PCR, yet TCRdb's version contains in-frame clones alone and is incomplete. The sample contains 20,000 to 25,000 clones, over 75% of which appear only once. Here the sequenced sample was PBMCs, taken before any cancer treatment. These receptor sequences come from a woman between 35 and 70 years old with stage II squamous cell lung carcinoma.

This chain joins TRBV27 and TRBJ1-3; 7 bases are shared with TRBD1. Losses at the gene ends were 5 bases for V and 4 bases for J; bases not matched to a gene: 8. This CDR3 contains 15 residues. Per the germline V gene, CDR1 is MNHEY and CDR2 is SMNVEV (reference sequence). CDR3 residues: CASSSGGGPGNTIYF. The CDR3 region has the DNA TGTGCCAGCAGTAGCGGAGGGGGCCCCGGAAACACCATATATTTT.

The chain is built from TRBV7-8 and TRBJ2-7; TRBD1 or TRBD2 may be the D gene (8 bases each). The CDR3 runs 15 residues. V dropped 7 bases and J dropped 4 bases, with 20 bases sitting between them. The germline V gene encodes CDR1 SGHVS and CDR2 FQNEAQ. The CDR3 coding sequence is TGTGCCAGCACGGGGGGGACAGGCCGGGGTTACGAGCAGTACTTC. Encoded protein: CASTGGTGRGYEQYF.

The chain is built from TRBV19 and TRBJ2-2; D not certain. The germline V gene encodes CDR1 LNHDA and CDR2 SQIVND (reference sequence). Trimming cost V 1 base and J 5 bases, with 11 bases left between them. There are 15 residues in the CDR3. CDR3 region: CASSIGQTLTGELFF. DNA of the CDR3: TGTGCCAGTAGTATAGGCCAGACCTTGACCGGGGAGCTGTTTTTT.

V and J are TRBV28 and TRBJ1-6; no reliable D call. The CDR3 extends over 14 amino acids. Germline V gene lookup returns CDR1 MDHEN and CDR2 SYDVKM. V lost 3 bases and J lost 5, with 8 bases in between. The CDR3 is CASSFEYNNSPLHF. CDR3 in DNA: TGTGCCAGCAGTTTCGAATACAATAATTCACCCCTCCACTTT.

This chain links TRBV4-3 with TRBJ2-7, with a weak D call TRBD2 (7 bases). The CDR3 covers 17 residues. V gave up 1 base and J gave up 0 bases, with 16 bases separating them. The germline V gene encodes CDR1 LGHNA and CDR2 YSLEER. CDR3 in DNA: TGCGCCAGCAGCCAAGGGACAGCCGCTAGCGGCTCCTACGAGCAGTACTTC. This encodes CASSQGTAASGSYEQYF.

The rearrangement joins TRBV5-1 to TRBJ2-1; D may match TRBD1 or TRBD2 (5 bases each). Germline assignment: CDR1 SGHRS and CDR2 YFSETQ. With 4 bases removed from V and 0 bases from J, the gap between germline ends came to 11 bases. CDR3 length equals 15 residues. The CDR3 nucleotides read TGCGCCAGCAGCCTAGACGGGACCTCCTACAATGAGCAGTTCTTC. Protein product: CASSLDGTSYNEQFF.

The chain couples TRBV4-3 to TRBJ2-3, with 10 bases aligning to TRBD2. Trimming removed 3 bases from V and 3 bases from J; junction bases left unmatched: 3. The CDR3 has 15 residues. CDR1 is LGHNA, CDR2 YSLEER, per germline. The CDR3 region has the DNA TGCGCCAGCAGCCAGGGAGCGGGAGGGACAGATACGCAGTATTTT. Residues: CASSQGAGGTDTQYF.

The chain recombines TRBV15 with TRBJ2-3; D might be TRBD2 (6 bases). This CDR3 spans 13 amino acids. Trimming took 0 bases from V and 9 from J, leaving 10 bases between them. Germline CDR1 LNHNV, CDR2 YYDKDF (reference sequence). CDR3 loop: CATSRDALATQYF. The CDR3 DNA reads TGTGCCACCAGCAGAGATGCCCTAGCGACGCAGTATTTT.

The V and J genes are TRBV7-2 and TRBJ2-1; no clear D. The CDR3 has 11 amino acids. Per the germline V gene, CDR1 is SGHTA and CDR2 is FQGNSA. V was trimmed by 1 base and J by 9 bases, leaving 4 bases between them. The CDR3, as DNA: TGTGCCAGCAGCTTAGAGGTTGAGCAGTTCTTC. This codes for CASSLEVEQFF.

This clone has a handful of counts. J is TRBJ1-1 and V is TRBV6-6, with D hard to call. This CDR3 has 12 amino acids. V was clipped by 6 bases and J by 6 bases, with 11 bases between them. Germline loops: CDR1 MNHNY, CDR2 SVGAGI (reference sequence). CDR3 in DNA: TGTGCCAGCAGCCTCAGTAATGCTGAAGCTTTCTTT. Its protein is CASSLSNAEAFF.

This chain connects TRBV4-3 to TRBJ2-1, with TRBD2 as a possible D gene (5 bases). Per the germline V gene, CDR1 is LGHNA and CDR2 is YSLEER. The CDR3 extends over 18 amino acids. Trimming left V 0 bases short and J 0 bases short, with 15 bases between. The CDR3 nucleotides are TGCGCCAGCAGCCAAGATAGATCGGCGGGCATCTCCTACAATGAGCAGTTCTTC. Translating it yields CASSQDRSAGISYNEQFF.

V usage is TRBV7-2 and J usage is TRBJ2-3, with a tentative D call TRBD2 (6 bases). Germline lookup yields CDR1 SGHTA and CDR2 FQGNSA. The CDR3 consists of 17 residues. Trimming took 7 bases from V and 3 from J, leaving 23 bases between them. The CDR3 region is CASNPGRDWYLTDTQYF. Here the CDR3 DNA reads TGTGCCAGCAACCCTGGGCGGGACTGGTATTTGACAGATACGCAGTATTTT.

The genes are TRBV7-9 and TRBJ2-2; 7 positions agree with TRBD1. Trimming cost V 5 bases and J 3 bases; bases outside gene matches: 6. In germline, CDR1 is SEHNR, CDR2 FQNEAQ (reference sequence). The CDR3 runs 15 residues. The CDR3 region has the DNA TGTGCCAGCAGCGCTAGACAGGGAGACACCGGGGAGCTGTTTTTT. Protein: CASSARQGDTGELFF.